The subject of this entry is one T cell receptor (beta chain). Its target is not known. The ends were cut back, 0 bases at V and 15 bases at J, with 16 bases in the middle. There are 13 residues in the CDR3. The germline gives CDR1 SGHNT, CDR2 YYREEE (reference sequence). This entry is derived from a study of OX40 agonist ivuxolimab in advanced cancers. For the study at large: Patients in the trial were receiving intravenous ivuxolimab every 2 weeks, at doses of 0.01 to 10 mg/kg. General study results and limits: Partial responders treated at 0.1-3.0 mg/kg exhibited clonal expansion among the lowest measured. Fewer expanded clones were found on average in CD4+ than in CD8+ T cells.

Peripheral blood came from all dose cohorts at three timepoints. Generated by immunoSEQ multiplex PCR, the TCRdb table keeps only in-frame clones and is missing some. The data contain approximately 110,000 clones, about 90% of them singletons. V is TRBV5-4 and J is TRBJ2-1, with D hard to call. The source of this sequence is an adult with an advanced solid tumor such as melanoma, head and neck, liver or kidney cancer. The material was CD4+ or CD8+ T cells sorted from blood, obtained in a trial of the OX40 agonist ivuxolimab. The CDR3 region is CASSLDLGTPWFF. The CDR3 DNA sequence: TGTGCCAGCAGCTTGGATCTCGGAACTCCCTGGTTCTTC.